This T cell receptor beta chain comes out of a study of cytomegalovirus exposure and HLA in healthy donors. Across the study: Earlier, almost 120 million unique TCR beta sequences were recovered from roughly 170 million T cells by an analysis. Study-wide results and limits: In a later analysis, TCR beta V- and J-gene trimming showed a link to a missense DCLRE1C variant. Later on, analysis showed that most CMV-associated TCR beta chains appeared to be HLA-restricted. CMV antigen specificity of three CMV-associated chains was confirmed in vitro.

In the PCR, 60 Vbeta and 13 Jbeta primers were used. TCRdb's table, derived via immunoSEQ multiplex PCR, lists solely in-frame clones and lacks some. The sample shows 200,000 to 250,000 clones, roughly 84% of them seen only once. Turning to this clone: The antigen is undetermined.

The CDR3 is made up of 13 amino acids. The germline gives CDR1 SGHNT, CDR2 YYREEE (reference sequence). The sequence came from a man between 45 and 60 years old in good health and CMV-seronegative. Sequencing was performed on PBMCs. The chain is built from TRBV5-4 and TRBJ2-5; 7 bases align to TRBD1. The J call may be incorrect, as the DNA end agrees better with TRBJ2-7. The CDR3 nucleotides read TGTGCCAGCAGCCCTAACAGGGGTTACGAGCAGTACTTC. Translation gives CASSPNRGYEQYF.